The 25 T cell receptor beta chains presented below share a single source sample, sequenced in a study of blood T cell repertoires in COVID-19. The repertoire was sequenced with immunoSEQ multiplex PCR; TCRdb's copy has only in-frame clones and lacks some. The sample includes about 180,000 clones, more than 75% seen only once; the top ten take roughly 1.2%. The sample consisted of PBMCs or T cells enriched from blood (not recorded which). These receptors were collected from a human donor with acute COVID-19. The donor label of this sample is uncertain.

This rearrangement joins TRBV3-1 (or the pseudogene TRBV3-2) to TRBJ1-2; 8 nucleotides align to TRBD1. V dropped 6 bases and J dropped 3; count of bases not matched to a gene: 3. This CDR3 comprises 13 residues. Germline-derived CDR1 and CDR2 are LGHDT and YNNKEL (reference sequence). The CDR3 sequence is CASREQGDYGYTF. For the CDR3, the DNA is TGTGCCAGCAGGGAACAGGGGGACTATGGCTACACCTTC.

The gene calls are TRBV5-1 and TRBJ1-1; the match to TRBD1 covers 11 bases. Trimming at V came to 3 bases and at J to 4 bases, leaving 5 bases not matched to a gene. Germline CDR1 reads SGHRS; CDR2 reads YFSETQ. The CDR3 has 15 residues. CDR3 nucleotides: TGCGCCAGCAGCTGGAGGACAGGGGGCATCACTGAAGCTTTCTTT. Residues: CASSWRTGGITEAFF.

The V call is TRBV2, the J call TRBJ2-1; 7 nucleotides agree with TRBD2. Germline CDR1 is SNHLY and CDR2 is FYNNEI. The CDR3 is made up of 15 amino acids. Trimming took 4 bases from V and 6 from J; bases not matched to a gene: 9. CDR3 protein: CASSVSGGTRNEQFF. DNA for the CDR3: TGTGCCAGCAGTGTGTCGGGGGGAACGCGCAATGAGCAGTTCTTC.

The chain recombines TRBV7-3 with TRBJ2-5; D is perhaps TRBD2 (5 bases). CDR3 length: 14 residues. V was shortened by 5 bases and J by 4 bases, with 14 bases between the two germline ends. Germline CDR1 reads SGHTA; CDR2 reads FQGTGA. DNA of the CDR3: TGTGCCAGCAGCCCTAGCCTAGGAGGAGAGACCCAGTACTTC. As protein: CASSPSLGGETQYF. Full variable domain (outside the CDR3, taken from reference TRBV7-3 and TRBJ2-5): GAGVSQTPSNKVTEKGKYVELRCDPISGHTALYWYRQSLGQGPEFLIYFQGTGAADDSGLPNDRFFAVRPEGSVSTLKIQRTERGDSAVYLCASSPSLGGETQYFGPGTRLLVL.

This clone has only one observation. V and J are TRBV4-1 and TRBJ2-7; no definite D call. This CDR3 is 15 amino acids long. Germline loops: CDR1 MGHRA, CDR2 YSYEKL. Between the trimmed V and J ends, which lost 0 bases and 0 bases, there was a span of 9 bases. DNA of the CDR3: TGCGCCAGCAGCCAAGATCTAGTCAGCTCCTACGAGCAGTACTTC. Translating gives CASSQDLVSSYEQYF.

The rearrangement joins TRBV19 to TRBJ2-3; D perhaps matches TRBD1 (6 bases). Germline V CDR1 and CDR2: LNHDA, SQIVND (reference sequence). This CDR3 region has 15 residues. Trimming removed 5 bases from V and 1 base from J, with 13 bases in between. CDR3 protein: CASSQQGPGTDTQYF. The CDR3 DNA reads TGTGCCAGTAGTCAGCAGGGGCCCGGCACAGATACGCAGTATTTT.

V is TRBV5-4 and J is TRBJ1-2; D may be TRBD1 (5 bases). This CDR3 has 14 residues. The V end was cut by 4 bases, the J end by 2 bases, with 12 bases between. The germline V gene encodes CDR1 SGHNT and CDR2 YYREEE (reference sequence). The CDR3 region has the DNA TGTGCCAGCAGCGGGGACGGGAGAAACTATGGCTACACCTTC. Translation: CASSGDGRNYGYTF.

The J gene is TRBJ2-7, the V gene TRBV11-2; TRBD1 matches at 8 bases. Looked up from germline, CDR1 is SGHAT and CDR2 is FQNNGV. Trimming took 6 bases from V and 5 from J; bases not matched to a gene: 12. The CDR3 covers 15 residues. DNA of the CDR3: TGTGCCAGCAGTCACGTGCAGGGGGCTCTTAACGAGCAGTACTTC. Its protein product is CASSHVQGALNEQYF. Supplemented by reference TRBV11-2 and TRBJ2-7, the full variable domain reads EAGVAQSPRYKIIEKRQSVAFWCNPISGHATLYWYQQILGQGPKLLIQFQNNGVVDDSQLPKDRFSAERLKGVDSTLKIQPAKLEDSAVYLCASSHVQGALNEQYFGPGTRLTVT.

The gene calls are TRBV5-4 and TRBJ1-2; TRBD1 matches at 7 bases. Germline loops: CDR1 SGHNT, CDR2 YYREEE (reference sequence). V shed 3 bases and J 0 bases; nucleotides not matched to a gene: 8. The CDR3 is 16 residues long. CDR3 amino acids: CASSSLKTGPNYGYTF. In nucleotides, the CDR3 is TGTGCCAGCAGCTCCCTTAAGACAGGGCCTAACTATGGCTACACCTTC.

This clone was detected only a few times. The chain recombines TRBV7-2 with TRBJ1-5; no reliable D call. The V and J ends lost 2 bases and 9 bases respectively, with 14 bases between them. From germline, CDR1 is SGHTA and CDR2 FQGNSA. The CDR3 length is 14 residues. The CDR3 protein is CASSLSTSGGPQHF. CDR3 sequence (DNA): TGTGCCAGCAGCTTATCAACATCAGGAGGGCCCCAGCATTTT.

In its sample, this clone was seen once. The DNA of the CDR3 is TGCGCCAGCAGCCAAGATCAACTTCTAGGGGCAAACTATGGCTACACCTTC. The encoded protein is CASSQDQLLGANYGYTF. V is TRBV4-3 and J is TRBJ1-2; D may be TRBD1 (5 bases). CDR3 length: 17 amino acids. With 0 bases removed from V and 2 bases from J, the gap between germline ends came to 16 bases. Germline V gene lookup returns CDR1 LGHNA and CDR2 YSLEER.

The rearrangement uses TRBV7-9 and TRBJ2-7; a weak D match, TRBD1 (6 bases). The V gene's germline CDR1 is SEHNR and CDR2 FQNEAQ (reference sequence). With 3 bases removed from V and 3 bases from J, the gap between germline ends came to 9 bases. This CDR3 has 13 amino acids. CDR3 sequence: CASSFGQHYEQYF. CDR3 bases: TGTGCCAGCAGCTTCGGACAGCACTACGAGCAGTACTTC.

The count of this clone is one. The chain employs TRBV19 and TRBJ1-1, with D hard to call. Trimming shortened V by 10 bases and J by 9 bases, and 21 bases separated the two germline ends. Germline assignment: CDR1 LNHDA and CDR2 SQIVND (reference sequence). The CDR3 length is 13 residues. Here the CDR3 reads CATRPLFSTKAFF. CDR3 nucleotides: TGTGCCACTAGGCCCCTTTTCAGTACTAAAGCTTTCTTT.

This clone was counted only a few times. This sequence joins TRBV19 and TRBJ1-5, with D possibly matching TRBD1 (6 bases). The CDR3 is made up of 15 amino acids. Trimming left V 5 bases short and J 6 bases short, with 17 bases between. Germline values: CDR1 LNHDA, CDR2 SQIVND (reference sequence). The CDR3 protein is CASSYSGGLIQPQHF. The CDR3 region has the DNA TGTGCCAGTAGTTATAGCGGGGGGCTAATTCAGCCCCAGCATTTT.

This clone was counted only a few times. The chain joins TRBV7-9 to TRBJ2-4; D call uncertain. CDR3 length: 18 residues. V lost 1 base to trimming and J lost 0 bases, with 16 bases between them. CDR1 is SEHNR, CDR2 FQNEAQ, per germline (reference sequence). The CDR3 nucleotides read TGTGCCAGCAGCTTAGATGGCGCACAGCCCCTAGCCAAAAACATTCAGTACTTC. Its protein is CASSLDGAQPLAKNIQYF.

V usage is TRBV5-1 and J usage is TRBJ2-2; D unresolved. From germline, CDR1 is SGHRS and CDR2 YFSETQ. CDR3 length: 12 residues. V was cut by 2 bases and J by 3 bases, with 2 bases left in between. CDR3 sequence: CASSFDTGELFF. The CDR3 coding sequence is TGCGCCAGCAGCTTCGACACCGGGGAGCTGTTTTTT.

J is TRBJ2-5 and V is TRBV6-1; 8 nucleotides align to TRBD1. Germline assignment: CDR1 MNHNS and CDR2 SASEGT. J lost 5 bases, V lost 3 bases, and 5 bases had no gene match. This CDR3 contains 14 residues. The CDR3 is CASSDRGLSETQYF. CDR3 nucleotide sequence: TGTGCCAGCAGTGACAGGGGGCTGTCGGAGACCCAGTACTTC.

V and J are TRBV10-2 and TRBJ1-6; possible D gene TRBD1, 6 bases. Trimming removed 8 bases from V and 8 bases from J, with 19 bases in between. CDR3 length equals 15 residues. CDR1 and CDR2 (germline): WSHSY, SAAADI. The CDR3, as DNA: TGCGCCAGCCAATGGGGGCCCGGGTGGGATTCACCCCTCCACTTT. This codes for CASQWGPGWDSPLHF.

The chain combines TRBV19 with TRBJ2-5; D remains ambiguous. The CDR3 runs to 13 residues. Between the trimmed V and J ends, which lost 3 bases and 4 bases, there was a span of 9 bases. Germline V gene lookup returns CDR1 LNHDA and CDR2 SQIVND (reference sequence). CDR3 coding DNA: TGTGCCAGTAGTATGTGGCAGGCAGAGACCCAGTACTTC. It translates to CASSMWQAETQYF.

With regard to this clone: Other DNA sequences in this sample translate to the same CDR3. The chain uses TRBV12-3 or TRBV12-4 and TRBJ1-1; 7 bases align to TRBD1. This CDR3 has 13 residues. V was clipped by 6 bases and J by 0 bases; unmatched bases: 1. The CDR3 loop reads CASRDRLNTEAFF. CDR3 nucleotides: TGTGCCAGCAGGGACAGGTTGAACACTGAAGCTTTCTTT.

The chain combines TRBV27 with TRBJ1-5; 9 bases line up with TRBD1. From germline, CDR1 is MNHEY and CDR2 SMNVEV (reference sequence). The CDR3 spans 13 residues. V dropped 5 bases and J dropped 6; count of bases not matched to a gene: 2. CDR3 DNA sequence: TGTGCCAGCAGTCACAGGGGGCGTCAGCCCCAGCATTTT. Protein: CASSHRGRQPQHF.

The chain employs TRBV11-1 and TRBJ1-3, with D unclear. CDR1 is SGHAT and CDR2 is FQDESV in the germline V gene (reference sequence). The CDR3 is made up of 15 amino acids. V gave up 1 base and J gave up 0 bases, with 7 bases separating them. The CDR3 here is CASSLGAFSGNTIYF. DNA for the CDR3: TGTGCCAGCAGCTTAGGCGCGTTCTCTGGAAACACCATATATTTT.

This clone was observed once. This CDR3 reads CASRNYGETQYF. CDR3 bases: TGTGCCAGCAGGAACTACGGTGAGACCCAGTACTTC. This chain uses TRBV12-3 or TRBV12-4 with TRBJ2-5; D is ambiguous. The CDR3 runs 12 residues. Trimming took off 6 bases at V and 5 bases at J, with 10 bases between the two ends.

The chain links TRBV12-5 to TRBJ1-2, with TRBD1 identical over 10 bases. V was pared by 4 bases and J by 8 bases, with 10 bases of the junction left unmatched. The CDR3 sequence is 15 residues long. Germline CDR1 and CDR2: LGHNT and FRNRAP. CDR3 region: CASGSTWTGGRGYTF. CDR3 sequence (DNA): TGTGCTAGTGGTTCGACATGGACAGGGGGAAGGGGCTACACCTTC.

The chain has TRBV7-3 and TRBJ2-3, with 8 bases identical to TRBD2. There are 15 residues in the CDR3. Germline V gene lookup returns CDR1 SGHTA and CDR2 FQGTGA. The ends lost 5 bases at V and 2 bases at J; junction bases unmatched: 6. The CDR3 DNA reads as TGTGCCAGCAGCCACCGGGGGGGCCTCACAGATACGCAGTATTTT. It translates to CASSHRGGLTDTQYF.